This entry is about one T cell receptor beta chain. The antigen is unknown. This sample was included in a study of CD8+ T cells in alopecia areata. Across the whole study: Treated patients were given oral tofacitinib, which was dosed at 5 to 10 mg twice daily.

Findings and caveats of the study: Scalp specimens additionally yield sequences from normal skin's resident alphabeta T cells. Clonality in lesional scalp, especially alopecia totalis/universalis, exceeded that of normal scalp.

Extracted RNA was reverse transcribed into cDNA, the sequencing template. The repertoire was sequenced with immunoSEQ multiplex PCR; TCRdb's copy has only in-frame clones and lacks some. There are hundreds of thousands of clones in the sample; 57% occur only once, and 0.45% lies in the top ten. V shed 1 base and J shed 1 base, with 1 base lying between them. This CDR3 contains 12 residues. The germline gives CDR1 MGHRA, CDR2 YSYEKL. Lesional scalp tissue (obtained by punch biopsy) and peripheral blood were collected from alopecia areata patients. Material: CD4+ T cells sorted from blood, obtained at week 0. The receptor comes from a human donor with alopecia areata. The chain has TRBV4-1 and TRBJ2-5; D not certain. The CDR3 is CASSQAQETQYF. Written as DNA, the CDR3 is TGCGCCAGCAGCCAAGCCCAAGAGACCCAGTACTTC.